Reported below is one T cell receptor beta chain. This clone was detected only a few times. Its cognate antigen has yet to be identified. No much larger clone is present one base from it, and per-base qualities are unavailable. The data derive from a study of blood T cell repertoires in COVID-19 (dated by TCRdb to between 2020 and 2021). Background for the entire study: The collaborator samples originated in the United States, Italy and Spain and spanned the acute and convalescent phases of COVID-19. The material from the prospective study consisted of cDNA or gDNA derived from T cells, B-cell-depleted T cells, or PBMCs. The dataset comprised deeply sampled blood TCRbeta repertoires from subjects exposed to, actively infected with, or recovered from COVID-19. The repertoires were released in a freely available public database intended as a resource for research on the immune response to SARS-CoV-2. Samples were obtained from the ongoing ImmuneRACE study (first 160 participants) and from 1,254 subjects provided by 6 global collaborators. Sample metadata almost always included a de-identified subject ID, COVID-19 status, age in years and sex. Where available, HLA class I and class II types were taken from metadata supplied by the sample provider and were not determined by assay-based typing.

Collaborating institutions collected whole blood in K2EDTA tubes following their own protocols. Collaborator samples were shipped for TCRbeta analysis as frozen whole blood, isolated PBMCs, or DNA extracted from either sample type. Reading from cysteine to phenylalanine, the CDR3 counts 17 amino acids. The sequence is cut down to CDR3 DNA, 51 bases in frame from base 1. In the germline V gene (reference sequence), CDR1 corresponds to LNHDA and CDR2 to SQIVND. V drops 7 bases and J drops 4 bases, leaving 23 bases in between. TCRbeta CDR3 regions were amplified from genomic DNA by means of the immunoSEQ Assay, a bias-controlled multiplex PCR. The paper's processing steps were these. The number of nucleated cells in each sample was estimated from the amplification of reference gene primers within the assay. To quantify the absolute abundance of each unique TCRbeta CDR3 rearrangement, sequence reads were collapsed and filtered. Productive Simpson clonality was computed per sample as the square root of Simpson's diversity index over productive rearrangements. TCRdb retrieved this table from immuneACCESS and kept in-frame rearrangements only. Not all clones are present; in checked studies, unresolved V genes account for under half, and no reason is known for the remainder. V and J calls and clone size are given by that table; D and trimming were obtained from the DNA. The sample profile shows 110,000 to 150,000 clones; 80% to 90% of them were found once. The top ten clones comprise roughly 3% of the sample.

General study outcomes and caveats: The amount of clinical and demographic metadata varied by source and participant and was provided uncurated.

The sequenced sample was peripheral blood. This TCR was sampled from a woman in her fifties or sixties with active COVID-19. Recombination joined TRBV19 with TRBJ1-5; 6 matching bases give a weak D call of TRBD1. The DNA sequence is as follows: TGTGCCAGTACCGTAAGGAGGGCACGGGGGGCAAATCAGCCCCAGCATTTT. Its protein product is CASTVRRARGANQPQHF.